A selection of T cell receptor beta chains follows, all from one sample in a study of blood T cells in healthy people across ages. TCRdb re-called the 5' RACE reads with MiXCR, one entry per CDR3 protein. The table lists some 1.4 million distinct CDR3 sequences, 42% of them singletons, with roughly 8.2% in the top ten. The sample consisted of blood. These receptors were collected from a young woman in good health. CDR3s include the opening cysteine and the closing phenylalanine or tryptophan. D genes are given only for firm matches. Rows may omit the clone size; those that give it use once, few, many or a size class.

CASSPGPTQNTEAFF	TGTGCCAGCAGTCCCGGACCGACACAGAACACTGAAGCTTTCTTT	TRBJ1-1	TRBV25-1	few	NA
CASSAQGGYTF	TGTGCCAGCAGTGCCCAGGGGGGCTACACCTTC	TRBJ1-2	TRBV12-3/TRBV12-4	NA	NA
CASSSDRGYQKLFF	TGTGCCAGCAGTTCGGACAGGGGGTACCAAAAACTGTTTTTT	TRBJ1-4	TRBV28	NA	TRBD1
CASSPGTGASYGYTF	TGTGCCAGCAGTCCCGGGACAGGGGCCAGCTATGGCTACACCTTC	TRBJ1-2	TRBV28	few	TRBD1
CATSRDPKGGVQFF	TGTGCCACCAGCAGAGATCCAAAGGGAGGGGTGCAGTTCTTC	TRBJ2-1	TRBV15	NA	TRBD2
CASSTGDPEQFF	TGTGCCAGCAGCACAGGAGATCCTGAGCAGTTCTTC	TRBJ2-1	TRBV11-1	NA	NA
CAGSSVEQFF	TGTGCCGGCAGCTCCGTGGAGCAGTTCTTC	TRBJ2-1	TRBV11-2	NA	NA
CASSSWGHKKDNSPLHF	TGTGCCAGCAGCTCTTGGGGACACAAGAAAGATAATTCACCCCTCCACTTT	TRBJ1-6	TRBV7-9	NA	NA
CSVEERLPHQPQHF	TGCAGCGTTGAAGAAAGGTTGCCCCATCAGCCCCAGCATTTT	TRBJ1-5	TRBV29-1	NA	NA
CASSLEGRVQETQYF	TGTGCCAGCAGCTTAGAGGGCAGGGTCCAAGAGACCCAGTACTTC	TRBJ2-5	TRBV7-2	NA	NA
CSVEESTGLEQYF	TGCAGCGTTGAAGAGTCGACAGGTCTCGAGCAGTACTTC	TRBJ2-7	TRBV29-1	NA	NA
CSARDGGTGGETQYF	TGCAGTGCTAGAGATGGAGGGACAGGGGGAGAGACCCAGTACTTC	TRBJ2-5	TRBV20-1	NA	TRBD1
CAISESGTDYGYTF	TGTGCCATCAGTGAGTCAGGGACAGACTATGGCTACACCTTC	TRBJ1-2	TRBV10-3	NA	TRBD1
CASSEYWGDTDTQYF	TGTGCCAGCAGTGAATACTGGGGAGACACAGATACGCAGTATTTT	TRBJ2-3	TRBV25-1	few	NA
CASSLGDDRGGYTF	TGTGCCAGCAGTTTAGGGGATGACAGGGGTGGCTACACCTTC	TRBJ1-2	TRBV28	few	TRBD1
CASSFGGGMKEPQHF	TGTGCCAGCAGCTTCGGGGGTGGGATGAAGGAGCCCCAGCATTTT	TRBJ1-5	TRBV7-8	NA	NA
CASSRQTSGRAGNNEQFF	TGTGCCAGCAGTCGTCAGACTAGCGGGAGGGCCGGCAACAATGAGCAGTTCTTC	TRBJ2-1	TRBV6-4	NA	TRBD2
CASSKGLIAKNIQYF	TGTGCCAGCAGTAAAGGACTAATAGCCAAAAACATTCAGTACTTC	TRBJ2-4	TRBV6-5	few	NA
CASSSGGSGSTNEKLFF	TGCGCCAGCAGCTCGGGGGGGAGTGGATCAACTAATGAAAAACTGTTTTTT	TRBJ1-4	TRBV4-1	few	NA
CSAARLAGLLSYEQYF	TGCAGTGCCGCGAGACTAGCGGGGCTACTCTCCTACGAGCAGTACTTC	TRBJ2-7	TRBV20-1	NA	TRBD2
CASSQDRRRTGSNTEAFF	TGCGCCAGCAGCCAAGACCGTCGACGGACAGGAAGTAACACTGAAGCTTTCTTT	TRBJ1-1	TRBV4-1	few	TRBD1
CASSSTAGTGTYGQYF	TGCGCCAGCAGCTCAACGGCCGGGACAGGTACCTACGGACAGTACTTC	TRBJ2-7	TRBV5-1	NA	TRBD1
CASSPRADGNEKLFF	TGCGCCAGCAGCCCACGCGCGGACGGGAATGAAAAACTGTTTTTT	TRBJ1-4	TRBV4-1	NA	NA
CASSFGRGREKLFF	TGTGCCAGCAGTTTCGGCAGGGGGCGTGAAAAACTGTTTTTT	TRBJ1-4	TRBV28	NA	TRBD1
CASSGGLLYNEQFF	TGTGCCAGCAGCGGGGGACTACTATACAATGAGCAGTTCTTC	TRBJ2-1	TRBV11-2	few	TRBD2
CASSFPTGQETQYF	TGTGCCAGCAGCTTTCCCACGGGACAAGAGACCCAGTACTTC	TRBJ2-5	TRBV5-4	few	NA
CASSLVHLPLSQSGADTQYF	TGTGCCAGCAGTTTAGTCCATCTCCCTCTTAGTCAGAGCGGCGCAGATACGCAGTATTTT	TRBJ2-3	TRBV12-3/TRBV12-4	NA	NA
CASSYSPAGGLNEQFF	TGTGCCAGCAGTTACTCGCCAGCGGGGGGGCTGAATGAGCAGTTCTTC	TRBJ2-1	TRBV6-5	few	TRBD2
CASNPRYGDGSPLHF	TGTGCCAGCAACCCCCGTTATGGGGACGGTTCACCCCTCCACTTT	TRBJ1-6	TRBV27	NA	NA
CAISESSSGAAGEQYF	TGTGCCATCAGTGAGTCTAGTAGCGGAGCGGCCGGGGAGCAGTACTTC	TRBJ2-7	TRBV10-3	few	NA
CTSSTQDTQYF	TGTACCAGCTCTACCCAAGATACGCAGTATTTT	TRBJ2-3	TRBV18	NA	NA
CASSPVLCGADNEQFF	TGCGCCAGCAGCCCCGTTCTCTGTGGGGCAGACAATGAGCAGTTCTTC	TRBJ2-1	TRBV4-1	once	NA
CSVRTGTALRSPPHF	TGCAGTGTTAGAACCGGGACAGCCCTTCGTTCACCCCCCCACTTT	TRBJ1-6	TRBV20-1	NA	TRBD1
CASNPATRVTDTQYF	TGTGCCAGCAATCCCGCGACTAGAGTCACAGATACGCAGTATTTT	TRBJ2-3	TRBV6-1	NA	NA
CVSSSGGQEGYGYTF	TGTGTCAGCAGCTCCGGGGGGCAGGAGGGCTATGGCTACACCTTC	TRBJ1-2	TRBV7-9	NA	NA
CASSGAGSGNTIYF	TGTGCCAGCAGCGGAGCGGGGAGTGGAAACACCATATATTTT	TRBJ1-3	TRBV9	once	NA
CASSPGPAGGADTQYF	TGTGCCAGCAGCCCCGGGCCGGCGGGGGGAGCAGATACGCAGTATTTT	TRBJ2-3	TRBV3-1	NA	TRBD2
CASSPTSTGPGLANKETQYF	TGTGCCAGCAGTCCGACCTCCACCGGCCCGGGACTAGCGAACAAAGAGACCCAGTACTTC	TRBJ2-5	TRBV6-2/TRBV6-3	NA	TRBD2
CASSLALDRELQPQHF	TGTGCCAGCAGCTTAGCCCTGGACAGGGAACTTCAGCCCCAGCATTTT	TRBJ1-5	TRBV7-8	NA	TRBD1
CASSEEGAREESGANVLTF	TGTGCCAGCAGTGAAGAGGGAGCCAGGGAAGAATCTGGGGCCAACGTCCTGACTTTC	TRBJ2-6	TRBV2	few	NA
CASRTTITGQYSPLHF	TGTGCCAGCAGGACGACAATCACGGGACAGTATTCACCCCTCCACTTT	TRBJ1-6	TRBV12-3/TRBV12-4	NA	TRBD1
CASSSASGRAYEQYF	TGTGCCAGCTCATCTGCTAGCGGGAGGGCCTACGAGCAGTACTTC	TRBJ2-7	TRBV18	NA	TRBD2
CASSQSGEQFF	TGTGCCAGCAGCCAGAGCGGGGAGCAGTTCTTC	TRBJ2-1	TRBV3-1	few	NA